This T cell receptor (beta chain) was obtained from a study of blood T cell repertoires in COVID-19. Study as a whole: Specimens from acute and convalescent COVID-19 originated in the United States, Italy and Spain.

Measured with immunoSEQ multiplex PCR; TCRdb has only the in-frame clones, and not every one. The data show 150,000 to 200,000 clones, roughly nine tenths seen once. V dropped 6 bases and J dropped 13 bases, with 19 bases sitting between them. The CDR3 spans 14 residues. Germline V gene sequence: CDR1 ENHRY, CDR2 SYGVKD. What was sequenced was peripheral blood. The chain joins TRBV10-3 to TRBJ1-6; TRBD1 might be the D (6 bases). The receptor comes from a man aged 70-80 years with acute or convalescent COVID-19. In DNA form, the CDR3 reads TGTGCCATCAGGGACAGTGGAAATAACGGGCCCCTCCACTTT. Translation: CAIRDSGNNGPLHF.